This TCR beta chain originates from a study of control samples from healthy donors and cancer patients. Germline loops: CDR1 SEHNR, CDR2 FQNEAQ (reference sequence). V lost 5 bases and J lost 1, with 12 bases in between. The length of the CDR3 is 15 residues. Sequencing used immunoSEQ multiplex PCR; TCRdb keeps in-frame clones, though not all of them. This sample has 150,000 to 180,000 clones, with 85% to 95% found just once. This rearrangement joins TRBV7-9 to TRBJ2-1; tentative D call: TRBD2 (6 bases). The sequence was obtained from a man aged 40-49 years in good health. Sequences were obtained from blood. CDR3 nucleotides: TGTGCCAGCAGCCAGACTAGTAGGTCCTACAATGAGCAGTTCTTC. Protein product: CASSQTSRSYNEQFF.